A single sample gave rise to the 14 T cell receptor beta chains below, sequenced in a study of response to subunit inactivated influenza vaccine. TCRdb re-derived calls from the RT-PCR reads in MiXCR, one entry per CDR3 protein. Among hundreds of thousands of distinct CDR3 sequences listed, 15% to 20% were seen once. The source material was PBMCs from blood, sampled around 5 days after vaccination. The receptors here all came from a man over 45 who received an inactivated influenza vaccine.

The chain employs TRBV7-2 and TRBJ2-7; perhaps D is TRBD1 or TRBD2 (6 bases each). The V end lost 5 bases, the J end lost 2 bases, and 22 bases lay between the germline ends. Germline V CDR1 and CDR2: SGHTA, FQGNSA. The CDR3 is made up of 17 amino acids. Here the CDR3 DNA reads TGTGCCAGCAGCCGGGGGCCCCACGGGACGCTTCCCTACGAGCAGTACTTC. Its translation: CASSRGPHGTLPYEQYF.

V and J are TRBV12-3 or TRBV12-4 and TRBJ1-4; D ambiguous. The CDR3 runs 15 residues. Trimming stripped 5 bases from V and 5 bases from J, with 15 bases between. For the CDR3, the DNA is TGTGCCAGCAGTCCCTCTTTCCTACAAAATGAAAAACTGTTTTTT. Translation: CASSPSFLQNEKLFF.

The CDR3 is CASSGSGLGANVLTF. The CDR3 DNA reads as TGTGCCAGCAGCGGTTCGGGGCTCGGGGCCAACGTCCTGACTTTC. The rearrangement uses TRBV9 and TRBJ2-6; the D gene could be TRBD1 or TRBD2 (5 bases each). CDR3 length: 15 amino acids. Trimming removed 3 bases from V and 4 bases from J, with 11 bases in between. Per germline, CDR1 SGDLS and CDR2 YYNGEE.

The CDR3 DNA sequence: TGTGCCAGCAGTTTATTCCTTACCCGACTAGCGGGGGGAGGCAATGAGCAGTTCTTC. Translation gives CASSLFLTRLAGGGNEQFF. The chain recombines TRBV28 with TRBJ2-1; 13 nucleotides match TRBD2. Looked up from germline, CDR1 is MDHEN and CDR2 is SYDVKM. CDR3 size: 19 residues. V trimming: 1 base; J trimming: 6 bases; junction bases outside the gene matches: 12.

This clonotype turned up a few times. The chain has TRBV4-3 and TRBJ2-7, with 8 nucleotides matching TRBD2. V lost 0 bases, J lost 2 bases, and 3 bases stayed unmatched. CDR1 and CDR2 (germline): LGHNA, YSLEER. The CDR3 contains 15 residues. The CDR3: CASSQDRTSPYEQYF. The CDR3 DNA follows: TGCGCCAGCAGCCAAGATCGGACTAGCCCCTACGAGCAGTACTTC.

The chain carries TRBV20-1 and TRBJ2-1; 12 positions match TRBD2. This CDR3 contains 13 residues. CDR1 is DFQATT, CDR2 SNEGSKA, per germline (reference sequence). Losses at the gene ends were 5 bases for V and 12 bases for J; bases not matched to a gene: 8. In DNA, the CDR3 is TGCAGTGCTGACGGGACTAGCGGGCATGCGCAGTTCTTC. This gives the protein CSADGTSGHAQFF.

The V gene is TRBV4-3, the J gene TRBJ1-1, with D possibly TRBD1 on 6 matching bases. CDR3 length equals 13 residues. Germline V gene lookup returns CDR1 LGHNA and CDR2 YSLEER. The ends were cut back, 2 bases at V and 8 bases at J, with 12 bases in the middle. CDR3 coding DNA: TGCGCCAGCAGCCAAAGCTGGGGGCGGGAAGCTTTCTTT. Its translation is CASSQSWGREAFF.

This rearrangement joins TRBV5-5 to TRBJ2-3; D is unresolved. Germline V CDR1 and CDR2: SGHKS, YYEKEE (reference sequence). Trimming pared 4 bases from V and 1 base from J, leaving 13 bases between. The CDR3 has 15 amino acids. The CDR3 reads CASSPQRRRTDTQYF. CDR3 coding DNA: TGTGCCAGCAGCCCCCAGCGCCGTCGCACAGATACGCAGTATTTT.

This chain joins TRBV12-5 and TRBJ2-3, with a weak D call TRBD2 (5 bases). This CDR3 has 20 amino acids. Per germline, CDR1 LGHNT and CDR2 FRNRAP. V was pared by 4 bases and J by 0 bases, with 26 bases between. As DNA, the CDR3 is TGTGCTAGTGGTTGGCTGATCAGCGGCCATTCTCCGCTAAGCACAGATACGCAGTATTTT. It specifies CASGWLISGHSPLSTDTQYF.

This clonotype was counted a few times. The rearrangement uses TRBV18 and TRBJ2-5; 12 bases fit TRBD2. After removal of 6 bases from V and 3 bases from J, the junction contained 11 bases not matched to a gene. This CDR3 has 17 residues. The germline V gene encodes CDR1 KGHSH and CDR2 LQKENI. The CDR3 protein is CASSPRRTSGAEETQYF. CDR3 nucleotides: TGTGCCAGCTCGCCAAGGAGGACTAGCGGGGCGGAAGAGACCCAGTACTTC.

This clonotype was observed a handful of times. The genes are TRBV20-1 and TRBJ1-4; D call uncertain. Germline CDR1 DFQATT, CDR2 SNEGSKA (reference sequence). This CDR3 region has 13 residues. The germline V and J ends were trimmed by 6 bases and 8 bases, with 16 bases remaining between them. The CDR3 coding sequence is TGCAGTGCACGGGGAACTCCAGGAGAAAAACTGTTTTTT. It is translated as CSARGTPGEKLFF.

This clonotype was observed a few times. CDR3 amino acids: CASSAYGNEKLFF. CDR3 nucleotides: TGTGCCAGCAGCGCCTACGGTAATGAAAAACTGTTTTTT. This chain connects TRBV5-5 to TRBJ1-4; D unclear. With 4 bases removed from V and 4 bases from J, the gap between germline ends came to 8 bases. CDR3 size: 13 residues. The germline gives CDR1 SGHKS, CDR2 YYEKEE (reference sequence).

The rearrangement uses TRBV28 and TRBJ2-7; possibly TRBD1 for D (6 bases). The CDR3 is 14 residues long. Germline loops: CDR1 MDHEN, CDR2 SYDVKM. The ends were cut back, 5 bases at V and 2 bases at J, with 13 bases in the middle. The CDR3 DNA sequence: TGTGCCAGCAGTCCAACAGGGTTTCCCTACGAGCAGTACTTC. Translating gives CASSPTGFPYEQYF. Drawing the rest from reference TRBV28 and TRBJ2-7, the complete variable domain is DVKVTQSSRYLVKRTGEKVFLECVQDMDHENMFWYRQDPGLGLRLIYFSYDVKMKEKGDIPEGYSVSREKKERFSLILESASTNQTSMYLCASSPTGFPYEQYFGPGTRLTVT.

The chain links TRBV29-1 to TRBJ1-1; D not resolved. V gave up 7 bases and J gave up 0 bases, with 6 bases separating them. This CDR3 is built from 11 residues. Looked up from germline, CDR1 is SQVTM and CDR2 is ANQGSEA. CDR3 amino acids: CSGQMNTEAFF. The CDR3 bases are TGCAGCGGACAAATGAACACTGAAGCTTTCTTT.